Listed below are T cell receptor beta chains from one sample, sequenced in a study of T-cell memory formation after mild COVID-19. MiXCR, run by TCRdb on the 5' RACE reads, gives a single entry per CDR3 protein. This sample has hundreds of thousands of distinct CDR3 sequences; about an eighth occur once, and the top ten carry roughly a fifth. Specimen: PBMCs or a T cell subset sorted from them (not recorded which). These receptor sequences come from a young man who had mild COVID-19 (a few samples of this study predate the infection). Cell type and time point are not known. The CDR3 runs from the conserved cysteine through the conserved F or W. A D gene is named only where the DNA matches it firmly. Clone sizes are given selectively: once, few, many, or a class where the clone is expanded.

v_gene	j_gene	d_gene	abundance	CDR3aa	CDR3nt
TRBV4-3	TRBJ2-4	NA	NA	CASSQDVGRTNLAKNIQYF	TGCGCCAGCAGCCAAGATGTAGGCAGGACTAACCTAGCCAAAAACATTCAGTACTTC
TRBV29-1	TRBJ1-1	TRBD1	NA	CSAPTGVNTEAFF	TGCAGCGCCCCGACAGGGGTGAACACTGAAGCTTTCTTT
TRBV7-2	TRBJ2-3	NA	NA	CASSLALFFTDTQYF	TGTGCCAGCAGCTTAGCCCTTTTCTTCACAGATACGCAGTATTTT
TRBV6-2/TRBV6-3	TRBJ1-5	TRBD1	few	CASSYRQGPQPQHF	TGTGCCAGCAGTTATCGACAGGGACCTCAGCCCCAGCATTTT
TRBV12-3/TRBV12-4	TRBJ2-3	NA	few	CASSSWGRGGDTQYF	TGTGCCAGCAGTTCCTGGGGGAGGGGGGGAGATACGCAGTATTTT
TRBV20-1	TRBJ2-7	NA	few	CSARQAGGSSPRYEQYF	TGCAGTGCGAGACAGGCCGGAGGGTCGTCCCCCCGCTACGAGCAGTACTTC
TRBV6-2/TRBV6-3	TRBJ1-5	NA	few	CASSPLGGIQPQHF	TGTGCCAGCAGCCCCCTGGGCGGGATCCAGCCCCAGCATTTT
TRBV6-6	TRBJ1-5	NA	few	CASNKRGGDQPQHF	TGTGCCAGCAATAAACGGGGGGGAGATCAGCCCCAGCATTTT
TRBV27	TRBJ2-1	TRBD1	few	CASSPWTGSYNEQFF	TGTGCCAGCAGTCCCTGGACAGGTTCCTACAATGAGCAGTTCTTC
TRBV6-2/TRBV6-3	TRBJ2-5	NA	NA	CASSRLEALQETQYF	TGTGCCAGCAGTAGACTAGAAGCCCTCCAAGAGACCCAGTACTTC
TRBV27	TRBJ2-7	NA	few	CASRSRDIYEQYF	TGTGCCAGCAGAAGCAGGGATATCTACGAGCAGTACTTC
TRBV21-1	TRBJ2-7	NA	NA	CASSREDGRYF	TGTGCCAGCAGCAGAGAAGACGGACGGTACTTC
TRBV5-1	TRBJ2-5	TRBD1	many	CASRRTGGIQETQYF	TGCGCCAGCAGGAGGACAGGGGGTATTCAAGAGACCCAGTACTTC
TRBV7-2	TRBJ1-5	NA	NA	CASTPRGGGEQPQHF	TGTGCCAGCACTCCACGCGGCGGAGGGGAACAGCCCCAGCATTTT
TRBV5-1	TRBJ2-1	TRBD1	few	CASSPGQGEQFF	TGCGCCAGCAGCCCTGGACAGGGTGAGCAGTTCTTC
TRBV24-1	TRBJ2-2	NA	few	CATSDRSTGELFF	TGTGCCACCAGTGATAGATCCACCGGGGAGCTGTTTTTT
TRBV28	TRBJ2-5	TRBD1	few	CATTNPAGRGQETQYF	TGTGCCACCACGAATCCCGCGGGCAGGGGGCAAGAGACCCAGTACTTC
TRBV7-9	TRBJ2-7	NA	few	CASSPDERLEEQYF	TGTGCCAGCAGCCCCGATGAGAGGCTAGAGGAGCAGTACTTC
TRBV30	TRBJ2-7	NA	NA	CAWSVRRAYEQYF	NA
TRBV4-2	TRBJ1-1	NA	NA	CASSLVYGNTEAFF	TGTGCCAGCAGCCTCGTTTATGGGAACACTGAAGCTTTCTTT
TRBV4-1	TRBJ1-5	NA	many	CASSQGVENQPQHF	TGCGCCAGCAGCCAAGGAGTGGAGAATCAGCCCCAGCATTTT
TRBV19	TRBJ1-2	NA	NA	CASSPGRMMNYGYTF	TGTGCCAGTAGCCCCGGGCGGATGATGAACTATGGCTACACCTTC
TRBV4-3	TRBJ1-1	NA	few	CASSHNPGGEGTEAFF	TGCGCCAGCAGCCACAATCCCGGGGGTGAGGGCACTGAAGCTTTCTTT
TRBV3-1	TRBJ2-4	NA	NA	CASSQERGLRYIQYF	TGTGCCAGCAGCCAAGAACGAGGGCTAAGGTACATTCAGTACTTC
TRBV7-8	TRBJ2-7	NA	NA	CASSLDRHNEQYF	TGTGCCAGCAGCTTAGATCGGCATAACGAGCAGTACTTC
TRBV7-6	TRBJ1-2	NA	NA	CASSFGAVYGYTF	TGTGCCAGCAGCTTCGGGGCCGTCTATGGCTACACCTTC
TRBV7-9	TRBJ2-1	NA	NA	CASSPDSSSYNEQFF	TGTGCCAGCAGTCCCGACAGCAGCTCCTACAATGAGCAGTTCTTC
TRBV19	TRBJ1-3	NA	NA	CASSPNWGYGNTIYF	TGTGCCAGTAGCCCCAACTGGGGGTACGGAAACACCATATATTTT
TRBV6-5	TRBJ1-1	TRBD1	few	CASAGTGVTEAFF	TGTGCCAGCGCCGGGACAGGGGTCACTGAAGCTTTCTTT
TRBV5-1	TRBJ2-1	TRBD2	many	CASSLAGLADGGPYNEQFF	TGCGCCAGCAGCTTGGCGGGACTAGCCGACGGGGGACCCTACAATGAGCAGTTCTTC
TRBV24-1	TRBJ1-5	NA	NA	CATSATYSNQPQHF	TGTGCCACCAGTGCTACATATAGCAATCAGCCCCAGCATTTT
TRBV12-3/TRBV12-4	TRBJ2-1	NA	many	CASSQGRLNEQFF	TGTGCCAGCAGTCAGGGACGTCTCAATGAGCAGTTCTTC
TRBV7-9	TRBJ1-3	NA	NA	CASSTSTSGNTIYF	TGTGCCAGCAGCACGAGCACCTCTGGAAACACCATATATTTT
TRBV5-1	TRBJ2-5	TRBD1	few	CASSPRDRDQETQYF	TGCGCCAGCAGCCCCCGGGACAGAGATCAAGAGACCCAGTACTTC
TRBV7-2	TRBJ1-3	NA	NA	CASSLGDISGNTIYF	TGTGCCAGCAGCTTAGGAGACATCTCTGGAAACACCATATATTTT
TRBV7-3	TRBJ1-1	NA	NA	CASSKRGDTEAFF	TGTGCCAGCAGCAAGAGGGGTGACACTGAAGCTTTCTTT
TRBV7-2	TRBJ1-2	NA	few	CASSLQGTTNYGYTF	TGTGCCAGCAGCTTACAGGGGACGACTAACTATGGCTACACCTTC
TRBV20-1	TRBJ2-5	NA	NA	CSARDRAGQETQYF	TGCAGTGCTAGAGATCGGGCAGGCCAAGAGACCCAGTACTTC
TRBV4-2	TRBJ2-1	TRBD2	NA	CASSSHPTSGATYNEQFF	TGTGCCAGCAGCTCCCATCCGACTAGCGGCGCTACCTACAATGAGCAGTTCTTC
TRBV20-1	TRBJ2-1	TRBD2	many	CSATKSGTSGGLYNEQFF	TGCAGTGCTACCAAATCAGGGACTAGCGGGGGTTTATACAATGAGCAGTTCTTC
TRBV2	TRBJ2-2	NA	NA	CASSEDRITGELFF	TGTGCCAGCAGTGAAGACAGGATCACCGGGGAGCTGTTTTTT
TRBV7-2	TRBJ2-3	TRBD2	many	CASSLDRRGVKDTQYF	TGTGCCAGCAGCTTAGATCGGCGGGGGGTCAAAGATACGCAGTATTTT
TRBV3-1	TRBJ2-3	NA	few	CASSRGAGGRGFTDTQYF	TGTGCCAGCAGCCGAGGAGCAGGAGGGCGCGGGTTTACAGATACGCAGTATTTT
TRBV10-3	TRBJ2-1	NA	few	CAISLGADRDQQFF	TGTGCCATCAGCCTTGGGGCGGATAGGGATCAGCAGTTCTTC
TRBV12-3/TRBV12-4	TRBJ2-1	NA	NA	CASSSAEGNEQFF	TGTGCCAGCAGTTCCGCGGAGGGTAATGAGCAGTTCTTC
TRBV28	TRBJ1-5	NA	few	CASRPWQFNQPQHF	TGTGCCAGCAGGCCCTGGCAGTTCAATCAGCCCCAGCATTTT
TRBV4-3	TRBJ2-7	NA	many	CASSQARAYEQYF	TGCGCCAGCAGCCAAGCCAGGGCCTACGAGCAGTACTTC
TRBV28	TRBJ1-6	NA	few	CASTNFPGTPLHF	TGTGCCAGCACCAACTTCCCCGGGACACCCCTCCACTTT
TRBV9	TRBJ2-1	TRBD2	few	CASSVGYSGGREQFF	TGTGCCAGCAGCGTAGGCTATAGCGGGGGTCGTGAGCAGTTCTTC
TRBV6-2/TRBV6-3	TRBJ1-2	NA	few	CASSPGLAGYTF	TGTGCCAGCAGTCCGGGACTCGCGGGCTACACCTTC
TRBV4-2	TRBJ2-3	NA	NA	CASSHRELSTDTQYF	TGTGCCAGCAGCCACAGGGAGCTAAGCACAGATACGCAGTATTTT
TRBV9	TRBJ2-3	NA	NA	CASSSLRDTDTQYF	TGTGCCAGCAGCAGCCTTCGGGACACAGATACGCAGTATTTT
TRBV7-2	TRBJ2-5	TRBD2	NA	CASSRHSGLAGGETQYF	TGTGCCAGCAGCCGTCACTCCGGACTAGCGGGGGGTGAGACCCAGTACTTC
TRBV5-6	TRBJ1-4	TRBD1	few	CASSSQGVGEKLFF	TGTGCCAGCAGCTCCCAGGGGGTCGGTGAAAAACTGTTTTTT
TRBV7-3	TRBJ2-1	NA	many	CASSATMGGYMEQFF	TGTGCCAGCAGCGCGACCATGGGGGGTTACATGGAGCAGTTCTTC
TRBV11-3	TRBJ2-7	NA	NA	CASSAKDSYEQYF	TGTGCCAGCAGCGCTAAGGACAGCTACGAGCAGTACTTC
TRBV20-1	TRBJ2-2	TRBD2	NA	CSARDRQRGVTGELFF	TGCAGTGCTAGAGATCGACAACGGGGGGTCACCGGGGAGCTGTTTTTT
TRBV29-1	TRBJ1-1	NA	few	CSVEDRDPQAFF	TGCAGCGTTGAAGACAGGGATCCTCAAGCTTTCTTT
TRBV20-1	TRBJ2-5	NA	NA	CSPRGPARETQYF	TGCAGTCCTAGAGGTCCAGCCCGAGAGACCCAGTACTTC
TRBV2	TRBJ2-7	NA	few	CASSGSGGGEQYF	TGTGCCAGCAGCGGCTCAGGGGGAGGCGAGCAGTACTTC